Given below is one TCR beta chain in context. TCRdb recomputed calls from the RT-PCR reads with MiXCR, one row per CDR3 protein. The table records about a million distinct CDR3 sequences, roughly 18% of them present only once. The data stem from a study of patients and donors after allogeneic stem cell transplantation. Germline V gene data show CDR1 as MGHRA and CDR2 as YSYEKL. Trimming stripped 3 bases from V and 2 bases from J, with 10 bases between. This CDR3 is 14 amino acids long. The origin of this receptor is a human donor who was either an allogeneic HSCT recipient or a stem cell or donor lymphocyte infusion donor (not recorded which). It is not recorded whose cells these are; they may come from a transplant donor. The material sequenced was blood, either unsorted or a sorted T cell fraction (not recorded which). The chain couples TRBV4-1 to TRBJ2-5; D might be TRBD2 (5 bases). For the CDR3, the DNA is TGCGCCAGCAGCCATTCGGGGTTACAAGAGACCCAGTACTTC. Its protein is CASSHSGLQETQYF.